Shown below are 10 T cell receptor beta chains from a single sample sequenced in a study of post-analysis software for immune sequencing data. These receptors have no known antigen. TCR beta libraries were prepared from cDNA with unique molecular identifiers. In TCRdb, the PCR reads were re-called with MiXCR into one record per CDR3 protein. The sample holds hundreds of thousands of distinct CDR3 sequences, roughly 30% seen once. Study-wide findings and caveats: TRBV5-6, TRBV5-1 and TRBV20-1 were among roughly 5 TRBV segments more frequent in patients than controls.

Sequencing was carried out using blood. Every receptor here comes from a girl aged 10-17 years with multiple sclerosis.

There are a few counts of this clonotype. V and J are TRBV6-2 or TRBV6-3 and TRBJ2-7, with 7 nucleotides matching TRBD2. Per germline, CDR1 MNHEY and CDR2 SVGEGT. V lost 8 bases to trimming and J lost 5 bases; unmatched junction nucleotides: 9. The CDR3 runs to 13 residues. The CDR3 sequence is CASGPSAGDEQYF. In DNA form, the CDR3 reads TGTGCCAGCGGACCCTCGGCGGGGGACGAGCAGTACTTC.

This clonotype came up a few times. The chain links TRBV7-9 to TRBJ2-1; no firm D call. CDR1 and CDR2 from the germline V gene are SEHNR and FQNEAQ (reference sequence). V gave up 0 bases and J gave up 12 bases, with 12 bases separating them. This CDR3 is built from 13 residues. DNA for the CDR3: TGTGCCAGCAGCTTAGCTGGCACCCCGGGGCAGTTCTTC. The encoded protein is CASSLAGTPGQFF.

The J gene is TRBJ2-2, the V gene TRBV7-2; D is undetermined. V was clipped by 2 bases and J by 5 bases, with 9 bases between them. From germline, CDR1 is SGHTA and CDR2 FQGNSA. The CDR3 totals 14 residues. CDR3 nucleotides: TGTGCCAGCAGCTTACCAGACCCGACCGGGGAGCTGTTTTTT. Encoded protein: CASSLPDPTGELFF.

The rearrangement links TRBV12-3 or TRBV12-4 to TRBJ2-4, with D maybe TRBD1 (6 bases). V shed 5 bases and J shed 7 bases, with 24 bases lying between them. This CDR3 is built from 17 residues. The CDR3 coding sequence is TGTGCCAGCAGTCCTGGGTGGGTGGCAGGGGAGTTGAACATTCAGTACTTC. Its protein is CASSPGWVAGELNIQYF.

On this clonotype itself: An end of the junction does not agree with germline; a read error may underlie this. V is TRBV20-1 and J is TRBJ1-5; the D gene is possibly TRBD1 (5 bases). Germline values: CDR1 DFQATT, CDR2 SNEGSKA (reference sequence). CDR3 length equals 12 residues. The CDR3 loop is CSARGVDKPQHF. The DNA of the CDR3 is TGCAGTGCGAGAGGAGTGGACAAGCCCCAGCATTTT.

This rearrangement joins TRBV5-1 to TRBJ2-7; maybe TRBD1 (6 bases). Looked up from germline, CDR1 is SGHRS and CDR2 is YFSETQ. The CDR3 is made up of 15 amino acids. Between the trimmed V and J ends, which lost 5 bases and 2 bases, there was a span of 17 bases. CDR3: CASSFLTGPPYEQYF. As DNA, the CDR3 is TGCGCCAGCAGTTTCCTGACAGGCCCCCCCTACGAGCAGTACTTC. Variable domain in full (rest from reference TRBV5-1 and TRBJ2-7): KAGVTQTPRYLIKTRGQQVTLSCSPISGHRSVSWYQQTPGQGLQFLFEYFSETQRNKGNFPGRFSGRQFSNSRSEMNVSTLELGDSALYLCASSFLTGPPYEQYFGPGTRLTVT.

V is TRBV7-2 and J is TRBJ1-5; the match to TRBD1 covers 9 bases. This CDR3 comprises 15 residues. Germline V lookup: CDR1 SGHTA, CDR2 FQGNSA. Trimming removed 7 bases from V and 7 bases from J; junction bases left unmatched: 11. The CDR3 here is CASMRDRDSGQPQHF. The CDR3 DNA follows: TGTGCCAGCATGAGGGACAGGGATTCAGGGCAGCCCCAGCATTTT.

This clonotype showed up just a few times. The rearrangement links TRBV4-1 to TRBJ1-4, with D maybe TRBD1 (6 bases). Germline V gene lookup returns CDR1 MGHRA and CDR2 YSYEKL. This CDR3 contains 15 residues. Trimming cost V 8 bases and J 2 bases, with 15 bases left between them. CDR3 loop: CASDDRRGTNEKLFF. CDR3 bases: TGCGCCAGCGACGACCGAAGGGGGACTAATGAAAAACTGTTTTTT.

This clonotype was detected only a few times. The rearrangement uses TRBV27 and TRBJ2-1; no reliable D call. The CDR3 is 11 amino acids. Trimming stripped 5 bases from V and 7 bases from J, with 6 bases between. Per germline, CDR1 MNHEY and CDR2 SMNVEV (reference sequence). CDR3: CASSHTNEQFF. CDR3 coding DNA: TGTGCCAGCAGTCATACGAATGAGCAGTTCTTC.

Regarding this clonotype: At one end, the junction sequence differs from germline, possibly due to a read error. CDR3 in amino acids: CAGSESGALLTQYF. CDR3 nucleotides: TGTGCCGGCAGTGAGAGTGGGGCGCTTCTTACGCAGTATTTT. The chain employs TRBV2 and TRBJ2-3; possibly TRBD1 for D (5 bases). The CDR3 consists of 14 residues. CDR1 is SNHLY, CDR2 FYNNEI, per germline.